Sequencing of this T cell receptor (beta chain) was carried out in a study of shared clonotypes between healthy human individuals. The CDR3 has 15 amino acids. CDR1 and CDR2 from the germline V gene are SGHRS and YFSETQ. Trimming removed 1 base at V and 1 base at J, with 9 bases between. Clones were sequenced by immunoSEQ multiplex PCR, and TCRdb holds only the in-frame ones, with some missing. This sample has more than 900,000 clones, with around 78% found just once. This TCR was recovered from a man aged 18-30 years in good health. Some clones in this sample may be carry-over from other donors' samples. This chain joins TRBV5-1 and TRBJ2-1; TRBD2 might be the D (6 bases). Sequenced: memory CD4+ T cells from PBMCs. The subset was: CD45RA-negative fraction. CDR3 coding DNA: TGCGCCAGCAGCTTGCAGGAGGGGTCCTACAATGAGCAGTTCTTC. It translates to CASSLQEGSYNEQFF.